The clone carrying this T cell receptor beta chain was counted once. Germline values: CDR1 LNHDA, CDR2 SQIVND (reference sequence). V lost 7 bases, J lost 3 bases, and 18 bases stayed unmatched. The CDR3 consists of 19 residues. The data are from a study of blood T cell repertoires in COVID-19. Background on the study: The study drew acute and convalescent COVID-19 samples from the United States, Italy and Spain. PBMCs, B-cell-depleted T cells, or T cells provided the cDNA or gDNA that made up the material.

In the source study's methods: Researchers report that nucleated cell counts were estimated from reference gene primer amplification. The method was immunoSEQ multiplex PCR; TCRdb's version includes in-frame clones alone and lacks a portion of them. V, J and clone size are taken as reported in that table, and D and trimming were inferred from the DNA itself. This table holds approximately 100,000 clones, 85% to 90% found once. The receptor was derived from a human donor with acute or convalescent COVID-19. The donor label of this sample is uncertain. The chain is built from TRBV19 and TRBJ1-5; 10 nucleotides line up with TRBD1. The material sequenced was peripheral blood. As DNA, the CDR3 is TGTGCCAGTAACCCCTTTTCCGGGACAGGGGTTTCGCACAATCAGCCCCAGCATTTT. Protein sequence: CASNPFSGTGVSHNQPQHF. Based on the CDR3 plus reference TRBV19 and TRBJ1-5, the full variable domain is DGGITQSPKYLFRKEGQNVTLSCEQNLNHDAMYWYRQDPGQGLRLIYYSQIVNDFQKGDIAEGYSVSREKKESFPLTVTSAQKNPTAFYLCASNPFSGTGVSHNQPQHFGDGTRLSIL.